This T cell receptor (beta chain) originates from a study of blood T cell repertoires in COVID-19 (dated by TCRdb to 2019 to 2021). A note on the overall study: Samples from collaborators originated in the United States, Italy and Spain and spanned both the acute and convalescent phases of COVID-19. Where available, HLA class I and class II types were obtained from metadata supplied by the sample provider rather than from assay-based typing. The material from the prospective study consisted of cDNA or gDNA derived from T cells, B-cell-depleted T cells, or PBMCs. The repertoires were released in a freely available public database intended as a resource for research on the immune response to SARS-CoV-2. Sample metadata almost always included a de-identified subject ID, COVID-19 status, age in years and sex. The samples were drawn from two sources: the first 160 participants of the ongoing ImmuneRACE study, and over 1,000 subjects contributed by 6 global collaborators. Subjects who had been exposed to COVID-19, were actively infected with it, or had recovered from it provided the deeply sampled blood TCRbeta repertoires that made up the dataset.

This clone was detected only once. Its binding antigen is unknown. No much larger clone is present one base from it, and per-base qualities are unavailable. Each collaborating institution followed its own protocols to collect whole blood in K2EDTA tubes. For TCRbeta analysis, collaborators shipped samples in one of three forms: frozen whole blood, isolated PBMCs, or DNA extracted from either of those sample types. TCRbeta CDR3 regions were amplified from genomic DNA using the immunoSEQ Assay, a bias-controlled multiplex PCR. In the source study's methods: The number of nucleated cells in each sample was estimated from the amplification of reference gene primers within the assay. To quantify the absolute abundance of each unique TCRbeta CDR3 rearrangement, sequence reads were collapsed and filtered. For each sample, productive Simpson clonality was calculated as the square root of Simpson's diversity index over productive rearrangements. The clones in this table, taken by TCRdb from immuneACCESS, are in-frame only. Not every clone is retained; where verified, under half of the shortfall comes from an unresolved V gene, and the cause of the rest is unknown. V, J and clone size derive from that table, while D and trimming were established from the DNA sequence. This sample is represented by 75,000 to 80,000 clones; roughly 80% of them were singletons. The leading ten clones occupy roughly 18% of the sample.

Overall study outcomes, separate from this receptor: The amount of clinical and demographic metadata varied by source and participant and was provided uncurated.

This receptor was obtained from a woman in her sixties or seventies with acute or convalescent COVID-19. The sequenced sample consisted of peripheral blood.

The bases read TGCGCCAGCAGCACGGGACAGGGGGTTGATGAGCAGTTCTTC. Translation gives CASSTGQGVDEQFF. The sequence is built from TRBV5-1 and TRBJ2-1; TRBD1 aligns with 11 central bases. The CDR3 starts with the cysteine, ends with the phenylalanine, and has 14 residues. The DNA shown is the 42-base CDR3, in frame from base 1. From V the trimming removes 4 bases and from J it removes 8 bases, while the gene matches leave 5 bases of the junction unaccounted for. From the germline V gene, CDR1 is SGHRS and CDR2 is YFSETQ.